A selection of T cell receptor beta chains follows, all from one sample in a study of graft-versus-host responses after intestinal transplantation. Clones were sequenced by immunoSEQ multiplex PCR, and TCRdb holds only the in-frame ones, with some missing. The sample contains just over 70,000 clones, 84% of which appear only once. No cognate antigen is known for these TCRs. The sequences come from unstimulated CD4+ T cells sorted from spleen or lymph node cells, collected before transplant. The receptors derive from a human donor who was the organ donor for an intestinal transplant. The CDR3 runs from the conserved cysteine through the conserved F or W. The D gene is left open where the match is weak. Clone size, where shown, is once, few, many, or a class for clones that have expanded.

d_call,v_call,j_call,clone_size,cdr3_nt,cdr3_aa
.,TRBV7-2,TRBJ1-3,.,TGTGCCAGCAGCTTAATGGCTGGGGCAAACACCATATATTTT,CASSLMAGANTIYF
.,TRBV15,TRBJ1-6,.,TGTGCCACCAGACCCGGGGGACCTAATTCACCCCTCCACTTT,CATRPGGPNSPLHF
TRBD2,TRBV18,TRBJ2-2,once,TGTGCCAGCTCACCCAGACCTAGCGGGGGAGCGAACACCGGGGAGCTGTTTTTT,CASSPRPSGGANTGELFF
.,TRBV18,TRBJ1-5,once,TGTGCCAGCTCCCTTGACCAGGGCAATCAGCCCCAGCATTTT,CASSLDQGNQPQHF
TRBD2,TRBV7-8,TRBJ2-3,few,TGTGCCAGCAGCTTAGTGCTAGCGGGGGGGGGTACAGATACGCAGTATTTT,CASSLVLAGGGTDTQYF
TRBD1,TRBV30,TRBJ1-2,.,TGTGCCTGGACACCATGGACAGGCTATGGCTACACCTTC,CAWTPWTGYGYTF
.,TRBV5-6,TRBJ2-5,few,TGTGCCAGCAGCCGGACACACCAAGAGACCCAGTACTTC,CASSRTHQETQYF
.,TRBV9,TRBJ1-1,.,TGTGCCAGCAGCGTAGCACAGGGCGGCACTGAAGCTTTCTTT,CASSVAQGGTEAFF
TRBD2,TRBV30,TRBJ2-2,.,TGTGCCTGGAGTGGGGCGGGACTAGTGTCCGGGGAGCTGTTTTTT,CAWSGAGLVSGELFF
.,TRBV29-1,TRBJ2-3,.,TGCAGCGTAGACATACTGAATCAGGGCTCAGATACGCAGTATTTT,CSVDILNQGSDTQYF
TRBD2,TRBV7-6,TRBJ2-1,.,TGTGCCAGCAGCGGGGTAGCGGGGGGGTACAATGAGCAGTTCTTC,CASSGVAGGYNEQFF
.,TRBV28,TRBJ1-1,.,TGTGCCAGCAGTTTTTCAGGGGACATGAACACTGAAGCTTTCTTT,CASSFSGDMNTEAFF
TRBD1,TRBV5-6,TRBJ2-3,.,TGTGCCAGCAGCACTTACAGGGGGGCGGACACAGATACGCAGTATTTT,CASSTYRGADTDTQYF
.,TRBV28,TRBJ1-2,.,TGTGCCAGCAGAGCGGGGCAGGCCCCATCACAGTATGGCTACACCTTC,CASRAGQAPSQYGYTF
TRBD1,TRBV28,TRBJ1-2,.,TGTGCCAGCAAGGATCTTGACAGGGACTATGGCTACACCTTC,CASKDLDRDYGYTF
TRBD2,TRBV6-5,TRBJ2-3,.,TGTGCCAGCAGTTACTCTGCGGGGGGGCAATCAGATACGCAGTATTTT,CASSYSAGGQSDTQYF
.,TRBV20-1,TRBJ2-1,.,TGCAGTGCTAGAGATGTATTTCGGCAGTTCTTC,CSARDVFRQFF
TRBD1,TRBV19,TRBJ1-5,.,TGTGCCAGTAAGACACGAGACAGGGATAATCAGCCCCAGCATTTT,CASKTRDRDNQPQHF
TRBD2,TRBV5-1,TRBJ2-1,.,TGCGCCAGCAGCGAAGCGTCGCTAGCGGGGCCGTACAATGAGCAGTTCTTC,CASSEASLAGPYNEQFF
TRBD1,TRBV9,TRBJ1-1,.,TGTGCCAGCAGCGGTAACTACCGACAGGGGGCGAACACTGAAGCTTTCTTT,CASSGNYRQGANTEAFF
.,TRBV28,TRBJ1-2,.,TGTGCCAGCACCCAAGAGGGGGGGTTCAGCTATGGCTACACCTTC,CASTQEGGFSYGYTF
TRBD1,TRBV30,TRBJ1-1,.,TGTGCCTGGAGTTCTGGGAGGACAGGGGTCACTGAAGCTTTCTTT,CAWSSGRTGVTEAFF
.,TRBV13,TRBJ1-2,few,TGTGCCAGCAGCCGGAGGGATTATGGCTACACCTTC,CASSRRDYGYTF
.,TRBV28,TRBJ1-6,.,TGTGCCAGCAGTTTAGTAAAATCTAATTCACCCCTCCACTTT,CASSLVKSNSPLHF
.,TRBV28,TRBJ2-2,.,TGTGCCAGCAGTTTATTGTCGGGGGATGGGACCGGGGAGCTGTTTTTT,CASSLLSGDGTGELFF
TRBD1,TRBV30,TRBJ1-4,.,TGTGCCTGGAACGGACAGGTTAATGAAAAACTGTTTTTT,CAWNGQVNEKLFF
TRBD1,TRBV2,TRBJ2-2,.,TGTGCCAGCACAACTCAGGGGGCAGGGGAAACCGGGGAGCTGTTTTTT,CASTTQGAGETGELFF
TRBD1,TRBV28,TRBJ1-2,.,TGTGCCAGCAGTTCAGGACAGGGGTTGGGCTATGGCTACACCTTC,CASSSGQGLGYGYTF
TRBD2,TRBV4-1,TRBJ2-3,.,TGCGCCAGCAGCCAAGATCGTGGCGGGGGGGCGACAGATACGCAGTATTTT,CASSQDRGGGATDTQYF
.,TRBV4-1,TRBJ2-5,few,TGCGCCAGCAGCCAAGCGCCCTGGCCGAGCGAGGAGACCCAGTACTTC,CASSQAPWPSEETQYF
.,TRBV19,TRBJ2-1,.,TGTGCCAGTCGTTCGAGGCGGAGCTCCTACAATGAGCAGTTCTTC,CASRSRRSSYNEQFF
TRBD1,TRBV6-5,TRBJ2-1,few,TGTGCCAGCAGTTTGACAGGGAACTCCTACAATGAGCAGTTCTTC,CASSLTGNSYNEQFF
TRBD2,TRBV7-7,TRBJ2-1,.,TGTGCTAGCAGCGGGACTAGCGGGGGGGCGGGTGAGCAGTTCTTC,CASSGTSGGAGEQFF
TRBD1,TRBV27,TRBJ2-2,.,TGTGCCAGCAGTGAGACCGGGACAGCTCACACCGGGGAGCTGTTTTTT,CASSETGTAHTGELFF
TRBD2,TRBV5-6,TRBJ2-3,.,TGTGCCAGCAAAAAGGGGACTAGCATGGCAGATACGCAGTATTTT,CASKKGTSMADTQYF
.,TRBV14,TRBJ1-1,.,TGTGCCAGCAGATCCCTTGGAGCCGGGAGGAACACTGAAGCTTTCTTT,CASRSLGAGRNTEAFF
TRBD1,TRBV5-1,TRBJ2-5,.,TGCGCCAGCAGGGGGACAGGGGAAGAGACCCAGTACTTC,CASRGTGEETQYF
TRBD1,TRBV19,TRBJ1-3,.,TGTGCCAGCCTACTGGACAGGGCGGCTGGAAACACCATATATTTT,CASLLDRAAGNTIYF
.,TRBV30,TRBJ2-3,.,TGTGCCTGGAGTGTTGGGGGGGGGCCATCCAGTACGCAGTATTTT,CAWSVGGGPSSTQYF
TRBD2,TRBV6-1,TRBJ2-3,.,TGTGCCAGCAGAGATTTGGGCGGGGGGGCCTATACGCAGTATTTT,CASRDLGGGAYTQYF
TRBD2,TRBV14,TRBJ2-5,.,TGTGCCAGCAGCCCATTCCACCCCGGGGGGGCCGGGATGGAGACCCAGTACTTC,CASSPFHPGGAGMETQYF
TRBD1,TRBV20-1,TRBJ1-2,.,TGCAGTGCCGGACAGGGATATGGCTACACCTTC,CSAGQGYGYTF